What follows are 27 T cell receptor beta chains derived from one specimen sequenced in a study of cytomegalovirus exposure and HLA in healthy donors. PCR amplification relied on 60 Vbeta primers (plus 13 Jbeta primers). Here immunoSEQ multiplex PCR was the method, and the copy in TCRdb shows in-frame clones only, minus some. The table shows about 130,000 clones, with 77% occurring only once. Material for sequencing was PBMCs. The receptors come from a male donor in good health and CMV-seropositive.

This rearrangement joins TRBV27 to TRBJ2-7, with 8 bases that match TRBD2. In germline, CDR1 is MNHEY, CDR2 SMNVEV (reference sequence). This CDR3 contains 16 residues. The V segment lost 3 bases and the J segment 5 bases; nucleotides outside the gene matches: 12. CDR3 residues: CASSFLSGTRPDEQYF. The CDR3 DNA reads TGTGCCAGCAGTTTTCTCTCCGGGACTAGGCCCGACGAGCAGTACTTC.

The V call is TRBV28, the J call TRBJ2-1; 7 bases are a match to TRBD1. The length of the CDR3 is 17 residues. The germline gives CDR1 MDHEN, CDR2 SYDVKM. V shed 6 bases, J shed 2 bases, and the junction held 13 bases outside the gene matches. The CDR3 loop reads CASSSFMTGSPYNEQFF. The CDR3 bases are TGTGCCAGCAGCAGCTTTATGACAGGGAGTCCCTACAATGAGCAGTTCTTC.

This clone was seen once. The chain carries TRBV5-1 and TRBJ2-7, with D tentatively TRBD2 (6 bases). The CDR3 contains 13 residues. Germline V gene data show CDR1 as SGHRS and CDR2 as YFSETQ. The V end lost 5 bases, the J end lost 2 bases, and 11 bases lay between the germline ends. The CDR3 loop reads CASRASAAYEQYF. The CDR3, as DNA: TGCGCCAGCAGGGCTAGCGCTGCCTACGAGCAGTACTTC.

The rearrangement joins TRBV6-1 to TRBJ1-6, with a tentative D call TRBD1 (6 bases). Germline V CDR1 and CDR2: MNHNS, SASEGT. The CDR3 covers 15 residues. The germline V and J ends were trimmed by 5 bases and 6 bases, with 14 bases remaining between them. The CDR3 region has the DNA TGTGCCAGCAGTTCACAGACAGGCGTTAATTCACCCCTCCACTTT. Residues: CASSSQTGVNSPLHF.

The chain employs TRBV18 and TRBJ1-4; 7 nucleotides line up with TRBD1. Germline trimming cut 2 bases from V and 8 bases from J; bases unmatched to any gene: 17. This CDR3 region has 18 residues. Germline V gene lookup returns CDR1 KGHSH and CDR2 LQKENI. CDR3 nucleotide sequence: TGTGCCAGCTCACCAAGCAATACAGGGGCCCTTATTACGGAAAAACTGTTTTTT. This gives the protein CASSPSNTGALITEKLFF.

As concerns this clone: At one end, the junction sequence differs from germline, possibly due to a read error. This chain joins TRBV7-9 and TRBJ1-1; D not certain. CDR1 is SEHNR, CDR2 FQNEAQ, per germline (reference sequence). The CDR3 extends over 15 amino acids. CDR3 residues: CSSSSDSEGNTEAFF. CDR3 nucleotides: TGTTCCAGCAGCTCAGACTCCGAGGGGAACACTGAAGCTTTCTTT.

The gene calls are TRBV27 and TRBJ2-1, with a possible D match to TRBD2 (5 bases). This CDR3 is built from 13 residues. CDR1 is MNHEY and CDR2 is SMNVEV in the germline V gene (reference sequence). V was trimmed by 2 bases and J by 7 bases, leaving 9 bases between them. CDR3: CASSLTTNNEQFF. Written as DNA, the CDR3 is TGTGCCAGCAGTTTAACGACTAATAATGAGCAGTTCTTC.

This chain joins TRBV6-5 and TRBJ2-7; tentatively, D is TRBD1 (7 bases). Germline V gene lookup returns CDR1 MNHEY and CDR2 SVGAGI. The V end was cut by 1 base, the J end by 2 bases, with 12 bases between. This CDR3 comprises 15 residues. In DNA, the CDR3 is TGTGCCAGCAGTTACTATCAGGGGGGTCCCTACGAGCAGTACTTC. This encodes CASSYYQGGPYEQYF.

This sequence joins TRBV4-1 and TRBJ2-1; 10 bases are shared with TRBD2. V was clipped by 6 bases and J by 8 bases; unmatched bases: 10. Germline assignment: CDR1 MGHRA and CDR2 YSYEKL. CDR3 length equals 15 residues. The CDR3 reads CASRSKGLARDEQFF. The CDR3 region has the DNA TGCGCCAGCAGATCGAAGGGACTAGCGAGGGATGAGCAGTTCTTC.

The table lists this clone with a few counts. The chain has TRBV19 and TRBJ1-5, with 7 bases that match TRBD1. CDR1 LNHDA and CDR2 SQIVND come from the germline V gene (reference sequence). The CDR3 spans 16 residues. V shed 4 bases and J 9 bases; nucleotides not matched to a gene: 15. In nucleotides, the CDR3 is TGTGCCAGTAGTAGAACCGACAGGGCCCCCCAATGGCCCCAGCATTTT. Its translation: CASSRTDRAPQWPQHF.

The rearrangement links TRBV6-1 to TRBJ2-3; 12 bases line up with TRBD2. The CDR3 loop spans 15 amino acids. CDR1 is MNHNS, CDR2 SASEGT, per germline. After removal of 8 bases from V and 2 bases from J, the junction contained 5 bases not matched to a gene. Here the CDR3 reads CASDLAGGATDTQYF. CDR3 nucleotide sequence: TGTGCCAGCGATCTAGCGGGGGGGGCCACAGATACGCAGTATTTT.

Turning to this clone: At one end the junction does not follow the germline gene, possibly because of a read error. The V gene is TRBV5-4, the J gene TRBJ2-4; 7 bases are shared with TRBD1. Germline V gene sequence: CDR1 SGHNT, CDR2 YYREEE (reference sequence). There are 14 residues in the CDR3. The CDR3 DNA is TGTGCCAGCAGCACCAGGACAGGACGAAACAGTCAGTACTTC. Its translation: CASSTRTGRNSQYF.

This chain joins TRBV10-3 and TRBJ2-1; TRBD2 matches 9 bases. The CDR3 runs 16 residues. Trimming took 2 bases from V and 5 from J; bases not matched to a gene: 7. Germline V gives CDR1 ENHRY, CDR2 SYGVKD. The CDR3 DNA reads as TGTGCCATCAGTGAGAGCCTAGCGGGACTGAACAATGAGCAGTTCTTC. It translates to CAISESLAGLNNEQFF.

The V gene is TRBV7-2, the J gene TRBJ2-2; 10 bases map to TRBD2. Trimming cost V 5 bases and J 7 bases; bases outside gene matches: 10. Germline V lookup: CDR1 SGHTA, CDR2 FQGNSA. The CDR3 contains 16 residues. The DNA of the CDR3 is TGTGCCAGCAGCACCGCCGGGACTAGCGCGCTCGGGGAGCTGTTTTTT. The encoded protein is CASSTAGTSALGELFF.

The rearrangement uses TRBV7-2 and TRBJ2-3; D not certain. Trimming stripped 2 bases from V and 4 bases from J, with 10 bases between. Germline V CDR1 and CDR2: SGHTA, FQGNSA. This CDR3 has 14 residues. The CDR3 here is CASSLSGFADTQYF. The CDR3 nucleotides are TGTGCCAGCAGCTTATCCGGGTTCGCAGATACGCAGTATTTT. Supplemented by reference TRBV7-2 and TRBJ2-3, the full variable domain reads GAGVSQSPSNKVTEKGKDVELRCDPISGHTALYWYRQSLGQGLEFLIYFQGNSAPDKSGLPSDRFSAERTGGSVSTLTIQRTQQEDSAVYLCASSLSGFADTQYFGPGTRLTVL.

The chain has TRBV7-8 and TRBJ2-7, with 7 positions matching TRBD1. The CDR3 runs to 17 residues. Per germline, CDR1 SGHVS and CDR2 FQNEAQ. Germline trimming cut 2 bases from V and 0 bases from J; bases unmatched to any gene: 10. CDR3 sequence reads: CASSLTTGQANSYEQYF. The CDR3 coding sequence is TGTGCCAGCAGCTTAACCACAGGACAGGCGAACTCCTACGAGCAGTACTTC.

This clone was seen more than once but under ten times. This chain links TRBV6-6 with TRBJ2-7; 7 bases are shared with TRBD2. The CDR3 is 16 residues long. The J segment lost 0 bases and the V segment lost 0 bases, leaving 5 bases of the junction unmatched. Germline lookup yields CDR1 MNHNY and CDR2 SVGAGI (reference sequence). The CDR3 region is CASSYSLADFSYEQYF. The DNA for the CDR3 is TGTGCCAGCAGTTACTCCCTAGCGGACTTCTCCTACGAGCAGTACTTC.

V is TRBV28 and J is TRBJ2-7; a weak D match, TRBD2 (6 bases). The germline V gene encodes CDR1 MDHEN and CDR2 SYDVKM. CDR3 size: 13 residues. The V and J ends lost 7 bases and 3 bases respectively, with 13 bases between them. CDR3 in DNA: TGTGCCAGCATGGCGGGACGATTCTACGAGCAGTACTTC. Translating gives CASMAGRFYEQYF.

There are a few counts of this clone. For the CDR3, the DNA is TGTGCCAGCAGCCAACGGGTCAGGGCCCACGAGCAGTACTTC. Amino acid sequence: CASSQRVRAHEQYF. The rearrangement joins TRBV2 to TRBJ2-7; D is perhaps TRBD1 (5 bases). V lost 6 bases and J 5 bases, leaving 17 bases between the germline ends. The CDR3 has 14 residues. Germline CDR1 is SNHLY and CDR2 is FYNNEI.

CDR3 region: CAWDRGNPYEQYF. DNA for the CDR3: TGTGCCTGGGATCGAGGAAACCCCTACGAGCAGTACTTC. This chain joins TRBV30 and TRBJ2-7; D unresolved. This CDR3 is built from 13 residues. V was pared by 5 bases and J by 2 bases, with 13 bases between. Germline V gives CDR1 GTSNPN, CDR2 SVGIG (reference sequence).

CDR3: CASSDEGDSYEQYF. The CDR3 DNA reads TGTGCCAGCAGCGACGAGGGGGATTCCTACGAGCAGTACTTC. The chain joins TRBV7-3 to TRBJ2-7; the D gene is possibly TRBD1 (6 bases). Trimming cost V 5 bases and J 1 base, with 12 bases left between them. Looked up from germline, CDR1 is SGHTA and CDR2 is FQGTGA. The CDR3 totals 14 residues. Combining the CDR3 with reference TRBV7-3 and TRBJ2-7 gives the whole variable domain GAGVSQTPSNKVTEKGKYVELRCDPISGHTALYWYRQSLGQGPEFLIYFQGTGAADDSGLPNDRFFAVRPEGSVSTLKIQRTERGDSAVYLCASSDEGDSYEQYFGPGTRLTVT.

This sequence joins TRBV29-1 and TRBJ2-7; 8 positions agree with TRBD2. Per the germline V gene, CDR1 is SQVTM and CDR2 is ANQGSEA. V lost 3 bases, J lost 5 bases, and 6 bases stayed unmatched. This CDR3 region has 13 residues. CDR3 nucleotides: TGCAGCGTTGATGAGGCCGGGGGGGACGAGCAGTACTTC. This codes for CSVDEAGGDEQYF.

This clone has just a few counts. The gene calls are TRBV29-1 and TRBJ2-7, with D maybe TRBD2 (5 bases). Germline CDR1 is SQVTM and CDR2 is ANQGSEA. This CDR3 has 11 residues. The V gene lost 6 bases and the J gene lost 4 bases, with 10 bases spanning the gap. The CDR3 bases are TGCAGCGTCGGAGAGGGTTACGAGCAGTACTTC. It yields the protein CSVGEGYEQYF.

The rearrangement joins TRBV6-1 to TRBJ1-6, with 7 bases fitting TRBD1. Losses at the gene ends were 5 bases for V and 3 bases for J; bases not matched to a gene: 4. The CDR3 extends over 15 amino acids. Germline assignment: CDR1 MNHNS and CDR2 SASEGT. The CDR3 sequence: CASSPGTVYNSPLHF. The CDR3 coding sequence is TGTGCCAGCAGTCCCGGGACAGTCTATAATTCACCCCTCCACTTT.

The chain recombines TRBV19 with TRBJ1-1; D ambiguous. Trimming shortened V by 4 bases and J by 4 bases, and 10 bases separated the two germline ends. Germline lookup yields CDR1 LNHDA and CDR2 SQIVND (reference sequence). The CDR3 length is 13 residues. The CDR3 is CASSTGVGTEAFF. The CDR3, as DNA: TGTGCCAGTAGTACCGGGGTGGGCACTGAAGCTTTCTTT.

Here the CDR3 reads CASSSRLAGGRVTGELFF. For the CDR3, the DNA is TGTGCCAGCAGCAGCAGACTAGCGGGGGGGCGAGTCACCGGGGAGCTGTTTTTT. The chain joins TRBV7-8 to TRBJ2-2; 14 nucleotides align to TRBD2. Germline-derived CDR1 and CDR2 are SGHVS and FQNEAQ. This CDR3 comprises 18 residues. The V segment lost 5 bases and the J segment 4 bases; nucleotides outside the gene matches: 9.

The V and J genes are TRBV18 and TRBJ1-2, with TRBD1 matching 8 bases. V lost 4 bases to trimming and J lost 5 bases; unmatched junction nucleotides: 12. Germline CDR1 is KGHSH and CDR2 is LQKENI. The CDR3 totals 16 residues. The CDR3 is CASSLPRDRTPYGYTF. Written as DNA, the CDR3 is TGTGCCAGCTCACTTCCCCGGGACAGGACACCGTATGGCTACACCTTC.